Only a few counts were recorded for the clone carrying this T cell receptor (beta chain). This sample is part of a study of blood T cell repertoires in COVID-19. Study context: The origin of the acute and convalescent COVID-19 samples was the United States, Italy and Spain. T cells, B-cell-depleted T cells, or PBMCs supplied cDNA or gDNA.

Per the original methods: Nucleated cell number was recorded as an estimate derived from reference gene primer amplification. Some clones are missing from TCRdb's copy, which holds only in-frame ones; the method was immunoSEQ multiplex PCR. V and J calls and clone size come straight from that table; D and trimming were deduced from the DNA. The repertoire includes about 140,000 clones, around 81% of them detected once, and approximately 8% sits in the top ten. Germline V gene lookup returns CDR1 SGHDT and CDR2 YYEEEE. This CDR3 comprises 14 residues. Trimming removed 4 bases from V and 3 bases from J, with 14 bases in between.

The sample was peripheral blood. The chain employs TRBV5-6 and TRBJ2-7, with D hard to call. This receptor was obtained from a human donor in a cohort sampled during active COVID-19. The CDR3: CASSSDFIDYEQYF. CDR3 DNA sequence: TGTGCCAGCAGCAGTGACTTCATAGACTACGAGCAGTACTTC.